These 2 T cell receptor beta chains were sequenced from one sample in a study of shared clonotypes between healthy human individuals. Using immunoSEQ multiplex PCR, the repertoire was profiled, and TCRdb retains in-frame clones only, with some absent. The table records 600,000 to 750,000 clones, around 91% of them present only once. Sequencing used memory CD8+ T cells from PBMCs. Subset of the sample: CD45RO+ cells pooled with CCR7-negative TemRA cells. The receptors derive from a man younger than 35 in good health. Some clones in this sample may be carry-over from other donors' samples.

J is TRBJ1-1 and V is TRBV5-8; D uncertain. V lost 2 bases to trimming and J lost 0 bases, with 8 bases between them. Germline CDR1 is SGHTS and CDR2 is YDEGEE. The CDR3 contains 14 residues. The CDR3 reads CASSFGLMNTEAFF. The CDR3 DNA reads as TGTGCCAGCAGCTTCGGACTCATGAACACTGAAGCTTTCTTT.

The chain joins TRBV11-2 to TRBJ2-5; no clear D. The CDR3 loop spans 17 amino acids. CDR1 and CDR2 from the germline V gene are SGHAT and FQNNGV. The ends were cut back, 2 bases at V and 0 bases at J, with 16 bases in the middle. The CDR3 reads CASSLRFNSRYQETQYF. Here the CDR3 DNA reads TGTGCCAGCAGCTTACGCTTTAACAGCCGGTACCAAGAGACCCAGTACTTC.